This T cell receptor beta chain is drawn from a study of regulatory T cells in long-lasting Graves disease. Relying on iRepertoire HTBI primers and Arm-PCR of CDR3 regions, the team built TCR beta libraries. TCRdb analysed the multiplex PCR reads with MiXCR anew, one entry per CDR3 protein. The sample carries hundreds of thousands of distinct CDR3 sequences, approximately 12% recorded once. As for time point: newly diagnosed GD, antithyroid drugs for less than 3 months. TCR sequences were obtained from RNA taken from PBMCs. This CDR3 comprises 15 residues. The V gene end was trimmed by 5 bases and the J gene end by 5 bases; junction bases not matched to a gene: 5. Germline V gene lookup returns CDR1 SGHAT and CDR2 FQDESV (reference sequence). This same sample was also taken into another study, of T cells in Graves' hyperthyroidism and ophthalmopathy.

The rearrangement uses TRBV11-1 and TRBJ2-7, with TRBD2 matching 14 bases. This clonotype was sampled from a man aged 25 to 40 with Graves disease. The sample here was peripheral blood mononuclear cells (PBMCs), taken at new diagnosis, from a patient treated with antithyroid drugs. CDR3: CASSKPGLAGDEQYF. The DNA for the CDR3 is TGTGCCAGCAGCAAACCGGGACTAGCGGGAGACGAGCAGTACTTC.